This TCR beta chain was retrieved from a study of human T cells and chemical hapten exposure listed by TCRdb under 2021. About the study as a whole: For sensitization, 2% DPC in acetone was applied to a 2 cm by 2 cm area of upper inner arm skin. Blood samples were taken from patients before sensitization (week 0) and at 2, 6 and about 24 weeks after DPC sensitization. Patch testing on the upper back used Finn chambers containing 0.01% DPC, with scoring done after 6 days according to International Contact Dermatitis Research Group standards. Peripheral blood TCR repertoire changes were tracked in vivo in alopecia patients during primary and secondary sensitization to the hapten diphenylcyclopropenone (DPC). Alopecia areata with under or over 50% scalp involvement, alopecia totalis and alopecia universalis were represented in the patient cohort, which was mostly female. Throughout the study period of 20 to 30 weeks, patients also received therapeutic DPC doses to the scalp every week. Roughly 30 alopecia patients gave blood for TCR sequencing at one to four time points (pre-sensitization, 2, 6 and 24 weeks). The libraries were sequenced as a pool, and the TCR yield per sample differed mostly because of small variations in library volumes within the pool. Summary of the overall study and its limitations: Compared with pre-sensitization or healthy control sets, expanded TCRs formed significantly more large CDR3 similarity clusters, which is consistent with antigen-driven responses. After repeated subsampling, the strength of the expansion versus patch-test correlation and the threshold at which it became significant changed. The number of PT1 expanded TCRs positively correlated with patch test score, significant at thresholds 8, 16 and 32 but not 4. Because every patient had alopecia, a presumed autoimmune disease, the patients' immune response might differ from that of healthy individuals. The number of TCRs above 1 in 1000 frequency did not change with DPC sensitization; there was no evidence of global repertoire structure alterations.

This clonotype occurred many times. Its antigen remains unidentified. One base away there is no much larger clone; base qualities are not given. Interpreted using the paper, the time point label stands for: patch test 2, 6 weeks after DPC sensitization. Taken with the paper, the label for treatment or condition translates to: therapeutic diphenylcyclopropenone sensitization with weekly scalp DPC. Blood at each patch-test visit was drawn before the patch test was applied. Eligible patients were aged 18 to 70, diagnosed with alopecia, deemed suitable for DPC therapy, and excluded if pregnant. Total RNA was extracted from unfractionated whole blood that had been collected in Tempus Blood RNA tubes. The library relied on RACE. The sequencer listed for this sample is NextSeq 500. Library preparation attached unique molecular identifiers to individual cDNA molecules for quantitative, reproducible TCR counting. Both TCR alpha and TCR beta chains were sequenced from each blood RNA sample. The original methods were these. A median of roughly 98,000 TCRs per sample was observed, with a range of about 23,224 to 750,000. V, J and CDR3 annotation of the TCR reads was carried out using the Decombinator software suite. For the PS versus PT1 abundance plots, all samples were subsampled to the same number of TCRs (28,000). Expanded TCRs were defined as absent before sensitization and observed at least eight times at the 2-week time point. TCRdb trimmed public reads at Q25 via fastp, called clones via MiXCR and kept in-frame beta chains. Every entry covers one CDR3 protein and lists the most common genes and DNA from its rows. V and J calls and clone size were set by TCRdb, not the authors. The sample table lists 20,000 to 30,000 distinct CDR3 sequences, over 9% of them with a count of one. The ten largest clones add up to under 8.5% of the sample.

Measured from the cysteine to the phenylalanine, the CDR3 is 14 residues long. Just CDR3 DNA is preserved here, 42 bases in frame from base 1. The germline V gene (reference sequence) gives CDR1 as SEHNR and CDR2 as FQNEAQ. Relative to germline, V is 3 bases shorter and J is 8 bases shorter, with 16 bases between their ends. The starting material was whole blood, obtained in connection with sensitization to the hapten diphenylcyclopropenone (DPC). Here the chain combines TRBV7-9 and TRBJ1-2, and TRBD1 may be the D gene, going by 5 matching bases. This receptor was identified in a young man with alopecia areata. Some clones in this sample may be carry-over from other donors' samples. The CDR3 region reads CASSFREEGRGYTF. The DNA sequence is TGTGCCAGCAGCTTCAGGGAGGAGGGTCGAGGCTACACCTTC.